This T cell receptor (beta chain) was recorded in a study of blood T cell repertoires in COVID-19. Study in general: PBMCs, B-cell-depleted T cells, or T cells were the source of the cDNA or gDNA that made up the material.

Categorization into cohorts depended on clinical history that participants reported. Original data processing: By means of reference gene primer amplification, nucleated cell counts were estimated. Data came from immunoSEQ multiplex PCR; TCRdb stores just in-frame clones and leaves some out. D and trimming come from the DNA, and the V and J calls and clone size come from that table. The table includes roughly 220,000 clones, around 88% detected once. This TCR was sampled from a woman between 45 and 60 years old with acute COVID-19. Sequencing was carried out using PBMCs or T cells enriched from blood (not recorded which).

The CDR3, as DNA: TGTGCCACCCGAGAGAGCTCCTACAATGAGCAGTTCTTC. Its protein is CATRESSYNEQFF. This rearrangement joins TRBV5-4 to TRBJ2-1; no clear D. The CDR3 covers 13 residues. Germline CDR1 and CDR2: SGHNT and YYREEE (reference sequence). Trimming pared 9 bases from V and 0 bases from J, leaving 10 bases between.